Each of the 27 T cell receptor beta chains below was sequenced from the same sample in a study of shared clonotypes between healthy human individuals. Clones were read by immunoSEQ multiplex PCR, and TCRdb kept only the in-frame ones, dropping some. This sample has around 2.1 million clones; approximately 94% occur once, and the top ten carry around 0.13%. Sequenced material: naive CD4+ T cells sorted from blood. Subset: CD45RA+ positively selected. The receptors derive from a man aged 18-30 years in good health.

The V call is TRBV28, the J call TRBJ2-1, with 8 bases identical to TRBD2. CDR1 and CDR2 (germline): MDHEN, SYDVKM. V shed 5 bases, J shed 1 base, and the junction held 7 bases outside the gene matches. The CDR3 extends over 16 amino acids. CDR3 residues: CASSRTGGLSYNEQFF. The CDR3 bases are TGTGCCAGCAGTCGCACGGGGGGGCTATCCTACAATGAGCAGTTCTTC. The full variable domain, its missing parts supplied by reference TRBV28 and TRBJ2-1, is DVKVTQSSRYLVKRTGEKVFLECVQDMDHENMFWYRQDPGLGLRLIYFSYDVKMKEKGDIPEGYSVSREKKERFSLILESASTNQTSMYLCASSRTGGLSYNEQFFGPGTRLTVL.

This clone was picked up one time. This chain uses TRBV7-9 with TRBJ2-1, with 10 bases lining up with TRBD2. Trimming took 8 bases from V and 6 from J; bases not matched to a gene: 13. Per germline, CDR1 SEHNR and CDR2 FQNEAQ (reference sequence). This CDR3 comprises 16 residues. This chain's CDR3 is CASGYRAGLAANEQFF. The CDR3 nucleotides read TGTGCCAGCGGATATCGGGCTGGACTAGCGGCCAATGAGCAGTTCTTC.

The chain uses TRBV6-6 and TRBJ2-2; the D gene is possibly TRBD2 (5 bases). The CDR3 is 12 amino acids. Trimming removed 4 bases at V and 9 bases at J, with 9 bases between. The germline V gene has CDR1 MNHNY and CDR2 SVGAGI (reference sequence). CDR3 sequence reads: CASSFWERELFF. As DNA, the CDR3 is TGTGCCAGCAGTTTTTGGGAGAGGGAGCTGTTTTTT.

V is TRBV18 and J is TRBJ2-1; D could derive from TRBD1 or TRBD2 (5 bases each). Germline CDR1 is KGHSH and CDR2 is LQKENI. The CDR3 runs to 15 residues. The V end lost 6 bases, the J end lost 2 bases, and 14 bases lay between the germline ends. CDR3 protein: CASSPEGLPYNEQFF. In nucleotides, the CDR3 is TGTGCCAGCTCCCCCGAGGGGCTGCCCTACAATGAGCAGTTCTTC.

The rearrangement links TRBV9 to TRBJ1-4; 8 bases are shared with TRBD1. CDR1 and CDR2 (germline): SGDLS, YYNGEE. The CDR3 length is 14 residues. V shed 4 bases and J 4 bases; nucleotides not matched to a gene: 3. The CDR3 region is CASSKTGGNEKLFF. CDR3 nucleotides: TGTGCCAGCAGCAAAACAGGGGGTAATGAAAAACTGTTTTTT.

The V gene is TRBV25-1, the J gene TRBJ2-7; 7 bases are a match to TRBD1. Germline V gives CDR1 MGHDK, CDR2 SYGVNS. J gave up 0 bases and V 1 base, and 9 bases lay outside the gene matches. This CDR3 spans 17 amino acids. DNA of the CDR3: TGTGCCAGCAGTGAATCTCTTCCGGGACAGAGCTCCTACGAGCAGTACTTC. Translated, it gives CASSESLPGQSSYEQYF.

The chain couples TRBV5-4 to TRBJ2-7; 9 positions agree with TRBD1. With V trimmed by 3 bases and J by 4 bases, 8 bases remained unmatched. This CDR3 region has 15 residues. Germline V CDR1 and CDR2: SGHNT, YYREEE (reference sequence). CDR3 coding DNA: TGTGCCAGCAGCTCCGGACAGGGGTCCCCTTACGAGCAGTACTTC. This encodes CASSSGQGSPYEQYF.

This chain connects TRBV19 to TRBJ2-1; 9 positions match TRBD2. V was clipped by 4 bases and J by 8 bases; unmatched bases: 9. In germline, CDR1 is LNHDA, CDR2 SQIVND (reference sequence). This CDR3 spans 15 amino acids. CDR3 sequence reads: CASSSGVSGSHEQFF. The CDR3, as DNA: TGTGCCAGTAGTAGCGGTGTTAGCGGGAGTCATGAGCAGTTCTTC.

The genes are TRBV5-1 and TRBJ1-2; D is possibly TRBD1 (5 bases). Trimming took 6 bases from V and 6 from J, leaving 12 bases between them. This CDR3 is 12 amino acids long. Germline V gives CDR1 SGHRS, CDR2 YFSETQ. CDR3 DNA: TGCGCCAGCACGACAGTGCCTCATGGCTACACCTTC. Protein product: CASTTVPHGYTF.

As DNA, the CDR3 is TGTGCCGGCGATCCGTCAGGGCGAGAGACCCAGTACTTC. Its translation: CAGDPSGRETQYF. The rearrangement joins TRBV30 to TRBJ2-5; D may be TRBD1 (5 bases). Germline values: CDR1 GTSNPN, CDR2 SVGIG (reference sequence). This CDR3 comprises 13 residues. V gave up 8 bases and J gave up 4 bases, with 17 bases separating them.

V and J are TRBV4-1 and TRBJ2-7, with 11 bases lining up with TRBD1. In germline, CDR1 is MGHRA, CDR2 YSYEKL. The V segment lost 4 bases and the J segment 3 bases; nucleotides outside the gene matches: 5. There are 15 residues in the CDR3. Here the CDR3 reads CASSLGQGALYEQYF. The CDR3 DNA sequence: TGCGCCAGCAGCCTTGGACAGGGGGCCCTCTACGAGCAGTACTTC.

Points on this clone: The same CDR3 can be traced to other DNA sequences in this sample. This chain links TRBV4-2 with TRBJ1-2; tentatively, D is TRBD1 (5 bases). CDR1 is LGHNA, CDR2 YNFKEQ, per germline. Trimming stripped 1 base from V and 4 bases from J, with 10 bases between. The CDR3 covers 14 residues. The CDR3 loop reads CASSQGQGGYGYTF. The CDR3 region has the DNA TGTGCCAGCAGCCAAGGCCAGGGCGGCTATGGCTACACCTTC.

The chain couples TRBV5-4 to TRBJ2-7; TRBD1 agrees at 8 bases. The V segment lost 1 base and the J segment 5 bases; nucleotides outside the gene matches: 5. Germline values: CDR1 SGHNT, CDR2 YYREEE (reference sequence). CDR3 length equals 14 residues. CDR3 sequence (DNA): TGTGCCAGCAGCTTGAGGGACAGGATAAACGAGCAGTACTTC. Its protein product is CASSLRDRINEQYF.

The V and J genes are TRBV11-1 and TRBJ1-4; 9 nucleotides agree with TRBD1. The length of the CDR3 is 14 residues. The ends lost 3 bases at V and 6 bases at J; junction bases unmatched: 2. CDR1 and CDR2 (germline): SGHAT, FQDESV (reference sequence). The CDR3: CASSFRQGDEKLFF. The DNA for the CDR3 is TGTGCCAGCAGCTTTCGACAGGGGGATGAAAAACTGTTTTTT.

The chain couples TRBV11-2 to TRBJ1-3; D gene unclear. The CDR3 has 15 residues. The ends were cut back, 5 bases at V and 0 bases at J, with 11 bases in the middle. Germline loops: CDR1 SGHAT, CDR2 FQNNGV. CDR3 in DNA: TGTGCCAGCAGCGAAAGGGTCCGCTCTGGAAACACCATATATTTT. The encoded protein is CASSERVRSGNTIYF.

The chain links TRBV11-3 to TRBJ2-7, with D perhaps being TRBD1 or TRBD2 (7 bases each). This CDR3 has 13 amino acids. CDR1 and CDR2 (germline): SGHNT, YENEEA. Trimming left V 5 bases short and J 1 base short, with 9 bases between. The CDR3 spells CASSQGGSYEQYF. Here the CDR3 DNA reads TGTGCCAGCAGCCAGGGGGGGTCCTACGAGCAGTACTTC. Supplemented by reference TRBV11-3 and TRBJ2-7, the full variable domain reads EAGVVQSPRYKIIEKKQPVAFWCNPISGHNTLYWYLQNLGQGPELLIRYENEEAVDDSQLPKDRFSAERLKGVDSTLKIQPAELGDSAVYLCASSQGGSYEQYFGPGTRLTVT.

This clone was seen only once. The chain carries TRBV7-2 and TRBJ1-2; perhaps TRBD1 as D (5 bases). CDR1 is SGHTA, CDR2 FQGNSA, per germline. This CDR3 is built from 12 residues. Trimming removed 5 bases from V and 4 bases from J, with 8 bases in between. As DNA, the CDR3 is TGTGCCAGCAGCGATGACAGCTATGGCTACACCTTC. Its protein is CASSDDSYGYTF.

A remark on this clone: The same CDR3 arises from other DNA sequences in this sample as well. V usage is TRBV5-4 and J usage is TRBJ1-3, with D possibly being TRBD1 (5 bases). Germline CDR1 reads SGHNT; CDR2 reads YYREEE (reference sequence). V was shortened by 1 base and J by 4 bases, with 9 bases between the two germline ends. CDR3 size: 14 residues. CDR3 nucleotides: TGTGCCAGCAGCTTGCAGGGAACGGGAAACACCATATATTTT. It is translated as CASSLQGTGNTIYF.

For this clone: This sample also contains other DNA sequences that code for the same CDR3. The chain links TRBV2 to TRBJ1-3, with a weak D call TRBD1 (6 bases). V shed 3 bases and J shed 0 bases, with 9 bases lying between them. Germline V gene sequence: CDR1 SNHLY, CDR2 FYNNEI. This CDR3 spans 15 amino acids. CDR3 DNA: TGTGCCAGCAGTGACAGGGGACACTCTGGAAACACCATATATTTT. The encoded protein is CASSDRGHSGNTIYF.

The chain couples TRBV13 to TRBJ2-7; 7 bases are shared with TRBD1. The CDR3 has 13 amino acids. Germline V gene data show CDR1 as PRHDT and CDR2 as FYEKMQ (reference sequence). The junction had 3 bases not matched to a gene; V was cut back by 5 bases and J by 2 bases. The CDR3 protein is CASSPQGTYEQYF. In DNA form, the CDR3 reads TGTGCCAGCAGCCCACAGGGGACCTACGAGCAGTACTTC.

The chain combines TRBV30 with TRBJ2-3; D tentatively reads TRBD1 or TRBD2 (6 bases each). Trimming stripped 1 base from V and 5 bases from J, with 16 bases between. The CDR3 covers 15 residues. CDR1 is GTSNPN, CDR2 SVGIG, per germline (reference sequence). This CDR3 reads CAWSGEGGRGDTQYF. The CDR3, as DNA: TGTGCCTGGAGTGGCGAGGGGGGAAGGGGAGATACGCAGTATTTT.

Only one count was recorded for this clone. The chain has TRBV5-6 and TRBJ1-5, with a weak D call TRBD1 (5 bases). CDR1 is SGHDT and CDR2 is YYEEEE in the germline V gene. The CDR3 runs to 14 residues. Trimming shortened V by 0 bases and J by 4 bases, and 8 bases separated the two germline ends. The CDR3 DNA reads as TGTGCCAGCAGCTTGGGGCGGGGGAATCAGCCCCAGCATTTT. The encoded protein is CASSLGRGNQPQHF.

With respect to this clone: Different DNA sequences within this sample yield the same CDR3. J is TRBJ2-5 and V is TRBV7-2; TRBD2 matches 8 bases. The germline gives CDR1 SGHTA, CDR2 FQGNSA. The junction had 2 bases not matched to a gene; V was cut back by 1 base and J by 4 bases. The length of the CDR3 is 14 residues. This CDR3 is CASSLVRGGETQYF. CDR3 nucleotide sequence: TGTGCCAGCAGCTTAGTCCGGGGGGGAGAGACCCAGTACTTC.

This clone has just one count. The chain combines TRBV2 with TRBJ1-5; no reliable D call. The germline V gene has CDR1 SNHLY and CDR2 FYNNEI. This CDR3 contains 15 residues. The V end lost 3 bases, the J end lost 5 bases, and 14 bases lay between the germline ends. The CDR3 sequence: CASSEGINGDQPQHF. For the CDR3, the DNA is TGTGCCAGCAGTGAGGGGATCAACGGGGATCAGCCCCAGCATTTT.

This sequence joins TRBV7-2 and TRBJ2-7; D is unresolved. Germline CDR1 and CDR2: SGHTA and FQGNSA. This CDR3 spans 13 amino acids. The V end lost 4 bases, the J end lost 6 bases, and 13 bases lay between the germline ends. The CDR3 DNA reads TGTGCCAGCAGCTCTCAAGGAACGGGCGAGCAGTACTTC. Its translation: CASSSQGTGEQYF.

This chain connects TRBV5-1 to TRBJ2-3; D ambiguous. There are 12 residues in the CDR3. Per the germline V gene, CDR1 is SGHRS and CDR2 is YFSETQ. The V and J ends lost 2 bases and 6 bases respectively, with 7 bases between them. The CDR3 nucleotides read TGCGCCAGCAGCTTTAGCCAGGATACGCAGTATTTT. This sequence encodes CASSFSQDTQYF.

CDR3 coding DNA: TGCAGCGCCAAGGGGGCTGGGGCTGAAGCTTTCTTT. It encodes CSAKGAGAEAFF. V gene TRBV29-1 combines with J gene TRBJ1-1, with 7 bases matching TRBD1. This CDR3 contains 12 residues. In germline, CDR1 is SQVTM, CDR2 ANQGSEA. V shed 7 bases and J 6 bases; nucleotides not matched to a gene: 8. Looking up the rest from reference TRBV29-1 and TRBJ1-1 gives the full variable domain: SAVISQKPSRDICQRGTSLTIQCQVDSQVTMMFWYRQQPGQSLTLIATANQGSEATYESGFVIDKFPISRPNLTFSTLTVSNMSPEDSSIYLCSAKGAGAEAFFGQGTRLTVV.